This T cell receptor beta chain was obtained from a study of blood T cell repertoires in COVID-19. Trimming took 1 base from V and 6 from J; bases not matched to a gene: 10. Germline assignment: CDR1 SGDLS and CDR2 YYNGEE. The CDR3 runs to 17 residues. Patients from Seattle were sampled longitudinally, starting during active infection. Assay used: immunoSEQ multiplex PCR; TCRdb lists only in-frame clones, some missing. The repertoire holds 100,000 to 150,000 clones, with around 85% as singletons. The chain recombines TRBV9 with TRBJ2-3; TRBD2 agrees at 11 bases. The receptor's source is a man aged 30 to 45 with COVID-19, enrolled during active disease. The source material was peripheral blood. Written as DNA, the CDR3 is TGTGCCAGCAGCGTAACGGGACTAGCGGAGGAGGGGGATACGCAGTATTTT. Protein: CASSVTGLAEEGDTQYF.